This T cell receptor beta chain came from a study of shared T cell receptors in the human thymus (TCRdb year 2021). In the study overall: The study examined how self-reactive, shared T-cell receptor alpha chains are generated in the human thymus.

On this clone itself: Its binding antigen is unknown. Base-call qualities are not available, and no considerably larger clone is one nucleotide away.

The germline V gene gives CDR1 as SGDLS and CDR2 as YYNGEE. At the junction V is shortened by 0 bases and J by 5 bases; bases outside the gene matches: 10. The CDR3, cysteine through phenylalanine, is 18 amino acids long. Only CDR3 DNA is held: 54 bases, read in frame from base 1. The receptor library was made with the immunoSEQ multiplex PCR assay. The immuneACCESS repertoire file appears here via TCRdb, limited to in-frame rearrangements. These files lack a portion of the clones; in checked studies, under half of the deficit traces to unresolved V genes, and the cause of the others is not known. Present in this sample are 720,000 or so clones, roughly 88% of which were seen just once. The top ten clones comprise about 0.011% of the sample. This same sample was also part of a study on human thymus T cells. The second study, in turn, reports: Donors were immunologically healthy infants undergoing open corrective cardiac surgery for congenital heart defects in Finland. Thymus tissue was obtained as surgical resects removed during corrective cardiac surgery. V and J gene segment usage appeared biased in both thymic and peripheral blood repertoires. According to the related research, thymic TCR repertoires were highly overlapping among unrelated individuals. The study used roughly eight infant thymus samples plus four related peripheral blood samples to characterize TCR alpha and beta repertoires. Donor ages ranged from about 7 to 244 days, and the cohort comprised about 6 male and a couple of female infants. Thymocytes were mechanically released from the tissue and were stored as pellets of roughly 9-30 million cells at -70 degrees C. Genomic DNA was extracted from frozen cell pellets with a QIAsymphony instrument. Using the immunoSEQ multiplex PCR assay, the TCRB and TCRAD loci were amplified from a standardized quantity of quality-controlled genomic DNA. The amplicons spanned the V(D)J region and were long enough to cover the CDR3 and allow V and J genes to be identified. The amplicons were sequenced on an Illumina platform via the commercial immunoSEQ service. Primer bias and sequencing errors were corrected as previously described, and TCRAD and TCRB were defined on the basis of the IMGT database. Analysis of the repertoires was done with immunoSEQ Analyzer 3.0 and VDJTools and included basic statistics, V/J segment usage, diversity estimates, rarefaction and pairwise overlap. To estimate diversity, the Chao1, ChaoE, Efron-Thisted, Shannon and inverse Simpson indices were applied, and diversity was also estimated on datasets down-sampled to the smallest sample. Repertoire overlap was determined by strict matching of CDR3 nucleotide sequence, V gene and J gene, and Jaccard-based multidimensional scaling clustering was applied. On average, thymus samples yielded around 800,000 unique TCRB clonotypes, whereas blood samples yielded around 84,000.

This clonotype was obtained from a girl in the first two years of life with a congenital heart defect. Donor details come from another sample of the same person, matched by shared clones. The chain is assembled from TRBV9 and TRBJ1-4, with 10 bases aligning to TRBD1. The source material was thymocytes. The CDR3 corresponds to CASSVGGTGEAQNEKLFF. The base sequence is TGTGCCAGCAGCGTAGGGGGGACAGGGGAGGCGCAAAATGAAAAACTGTTTTTT.